Detailed here is one TCR beta chain. The clone's antigen remains unknown. Per-nucleotide qualities are absent, and no much larger clonotype sits a single base away. The receptor library was made with PCR. Reads for this sample came from an Illumina HiSeq 2500. TCR libraries were prepared with molecular barcoding, using unique molecular identifiers to normalize TCRbeta repertoire quantification. Clones were called with MiXCR by TCRdb after fastp trimmed the public reads at Q25, and only in-frame beta chains were retained. Identical CDR3 protein sequences are pooled into one entry, listed with their most common genes and DNA. For this sample the table gives 500,000 to 600,000 distinct CDR3 sequences, of which approximately 29% were detected only once. Together, the top ten hold 2.4% of the sample. The sample comes from a study of T-cell reconstitution after alpha-beta-depleted transplantation in children (dated by TCRdb to the mid-2010s). Regarding the study in general: The study quantitatively tracked T-cell immune reconstitution after TCRalphabeta/CD19-depleted allogeneic hematopoietic cell transplantation in children using TCR repertoire profiling.

From cysteine to phenylalanine, the CDR3 is 15 amino acids long. The sequence is cut down to CDR3 DNA, 45 bases in frame from base 1. CDR1 and CDR2 (SGHVS, FQNEAQ) derive from the germline V gene. V is clipped by 5 bases and J by 3 bases, and the sequence between their germline boundaries is 15 bases long. The sequence links TRBV7-8 to TRBJ2-3; no D gene is confidently identified. The sample was PBMCs from the stem cell graft donor, taken from the stem cell graft. The sequence derives from a human donor who donated a stem cell graft to a child with aplastic anemia. The bases are TGTGCCAGCAGCAGGAGTTTGGCAGAGACAGATACGCAGTATTTT. Its translation is CASSRSLAETDTQYF.